This entry describes one T cell receptor (beta chain). The sample is drawn from a study of shared clonotypes between healthy human individuals. Germline lookup yields CDR1 SGHTA and CDR2 FQGNSA. J lost 4 bases, V lost 5 bases, and 8 bases had no gene match. This CDR3 is built from 15 residues. The data were produced by immunoSEQ multiplex PCR, yet TCRdb's version contains in-frame clones alone and is incomplete. The repertoire holds millions of clones, roughly 92% seen once, with over 0.12% in the top ten. What was sequenced was naive CD4+ T cells sorted from blood. Documented subset: CD45RA+ positively selected. This clonotype was sampled from a young man in good health. The chain is built from TRBV7-2 and TRBJ1-2, with 9 bases that match TRBD1. The DNA for the CDR3 is TGTGCCAGCAGCCTTACCCGGACAGGGGTCTATGGCTACACCTTC. Translated, it gives CASSLTRTGVYGYTF.